This T cell receptor (beta chain) was sequenced for a study of human T cells and chemical hapten exposure. The time point is: pre-sensitization, week 0. Treatment defined: therapeutic diphenylcyclopropenone sensitization with weekly scalp DPC. Venepuncture was done earlier than the placement of each patch test. This clonotype was counted only a few times. TCRdb fed the RACE reads into MiXCR, producing one record per CDR3 protein. The table has approximately 260,000 distinct CDR3 sequences, roughly 7.7% seen once; the top ten hold more than 1%. The CDR3 spans 15 residues. Germline CDR1 reads SGHAT; CDR2 reads FQDESV (reference sequence). Trimming removed 4 bases from V and 2 bases from J, with 15 bases in between.

The input for sequencing was whole blood, taken in connection with sensitization to the hapten diphenylcyclopropenone (DPC). This TCR was sampled from a man aged 18 to 29 with alopecia areata. Some clones in this sample may be carry-over from other donors' samples. The chain links TRBV11-1 to TRBJ2-7, with D possibly matching TRBD2 (6 bases). CDR3 nucleotides: TGTGCCAGCAGCTACGGGACGGGAGATACCTACGAGCAGTACGTC. Translated: CASSYGTGDTYEQYV.